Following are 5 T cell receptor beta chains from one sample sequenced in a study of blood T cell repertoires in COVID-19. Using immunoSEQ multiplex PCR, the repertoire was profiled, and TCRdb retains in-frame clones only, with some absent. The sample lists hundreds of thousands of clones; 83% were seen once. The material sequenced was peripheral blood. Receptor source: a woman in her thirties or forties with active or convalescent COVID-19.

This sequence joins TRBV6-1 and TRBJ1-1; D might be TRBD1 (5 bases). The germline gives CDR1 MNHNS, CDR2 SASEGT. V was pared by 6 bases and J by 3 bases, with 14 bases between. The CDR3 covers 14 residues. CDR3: CASSSSDRDTEAFF. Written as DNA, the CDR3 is TGTGCCAGCAGCTCTAGCGACAGAGACACTGAAGCTTTCTTT.

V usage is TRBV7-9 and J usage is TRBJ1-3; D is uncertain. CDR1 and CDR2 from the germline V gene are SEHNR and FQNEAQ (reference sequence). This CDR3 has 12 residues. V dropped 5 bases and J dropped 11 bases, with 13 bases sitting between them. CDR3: CASSPGGSAIYF. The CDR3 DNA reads TGTGCCAGCAGCCCGGGAGGGTCCGCCATATATTTT.

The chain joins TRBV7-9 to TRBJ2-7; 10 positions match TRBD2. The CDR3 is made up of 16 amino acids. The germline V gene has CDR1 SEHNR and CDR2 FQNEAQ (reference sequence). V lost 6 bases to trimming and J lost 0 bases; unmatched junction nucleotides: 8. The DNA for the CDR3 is TGTGCCAGCAGGGGACAGCTAGCGGGGGTCTCCTACGAGCAGTACTTC. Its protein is CASRGQLAGVSYEQYF.

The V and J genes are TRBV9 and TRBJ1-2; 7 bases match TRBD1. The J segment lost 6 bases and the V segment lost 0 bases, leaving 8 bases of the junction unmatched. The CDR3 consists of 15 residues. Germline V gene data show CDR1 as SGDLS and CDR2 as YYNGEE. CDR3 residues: CASSVEYQGEDGYTF. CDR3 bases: TGTGCCAGCAGCGTAGAGTACCAGGGGGAAGATGGCTACACCTTC.

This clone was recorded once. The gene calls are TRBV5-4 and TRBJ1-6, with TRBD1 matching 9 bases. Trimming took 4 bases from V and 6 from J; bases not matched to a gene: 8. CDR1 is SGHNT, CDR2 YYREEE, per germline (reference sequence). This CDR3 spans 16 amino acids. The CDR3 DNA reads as TGTGCCAGCAGCGCCTTACAGGGGGCTGGTAATTCACCCCTCCACTTT. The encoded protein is CASSALQGAGNSPLHF.